In this sample, the clone carrying this T cell receptor beta chain turned up many times. The antigen is not known. TCRdb passed the reads through MiXCR, listing each CDR3 protein once. The profile shows hundreds of thousands of distinct CDR3 sequences, 30% to 40% of them singletons. This entry belongs to a study of T cell repertoires in cytomegalovirus infection. At the level of the study: TCR beta signatures that were public indicated CMV infection and matching HLA type.

Study results and caveats: CMV-specific HLA-C-restricted TCR beta clonotypes dominated the ex vivo response. Cumulative public TCR beta family frequency identified carriers of CMV plus the relevant HLA.

The sequenced sample consisted of PBMCs. The receptor comes from a human donor in good health (CMV status not recorded). Some clones in this sample may be carry-over from other donors' samples.

CDR3 sequence: CASSLRGLDTEAFF. The CDR3 DNA reads TGTGCCAGCAGCTTACGCGGGTTGGACACTGAAGCTTTCTTT. The chain carries TRBV7-2 and TRBJ1-1; D ambiguous. V was clipped by 2 bases and J by 3 bases, with 10 bases between them. CDR3 length: 14 residues. From germline, CDR1 is SGHTA and CDR2 FQGNSA.